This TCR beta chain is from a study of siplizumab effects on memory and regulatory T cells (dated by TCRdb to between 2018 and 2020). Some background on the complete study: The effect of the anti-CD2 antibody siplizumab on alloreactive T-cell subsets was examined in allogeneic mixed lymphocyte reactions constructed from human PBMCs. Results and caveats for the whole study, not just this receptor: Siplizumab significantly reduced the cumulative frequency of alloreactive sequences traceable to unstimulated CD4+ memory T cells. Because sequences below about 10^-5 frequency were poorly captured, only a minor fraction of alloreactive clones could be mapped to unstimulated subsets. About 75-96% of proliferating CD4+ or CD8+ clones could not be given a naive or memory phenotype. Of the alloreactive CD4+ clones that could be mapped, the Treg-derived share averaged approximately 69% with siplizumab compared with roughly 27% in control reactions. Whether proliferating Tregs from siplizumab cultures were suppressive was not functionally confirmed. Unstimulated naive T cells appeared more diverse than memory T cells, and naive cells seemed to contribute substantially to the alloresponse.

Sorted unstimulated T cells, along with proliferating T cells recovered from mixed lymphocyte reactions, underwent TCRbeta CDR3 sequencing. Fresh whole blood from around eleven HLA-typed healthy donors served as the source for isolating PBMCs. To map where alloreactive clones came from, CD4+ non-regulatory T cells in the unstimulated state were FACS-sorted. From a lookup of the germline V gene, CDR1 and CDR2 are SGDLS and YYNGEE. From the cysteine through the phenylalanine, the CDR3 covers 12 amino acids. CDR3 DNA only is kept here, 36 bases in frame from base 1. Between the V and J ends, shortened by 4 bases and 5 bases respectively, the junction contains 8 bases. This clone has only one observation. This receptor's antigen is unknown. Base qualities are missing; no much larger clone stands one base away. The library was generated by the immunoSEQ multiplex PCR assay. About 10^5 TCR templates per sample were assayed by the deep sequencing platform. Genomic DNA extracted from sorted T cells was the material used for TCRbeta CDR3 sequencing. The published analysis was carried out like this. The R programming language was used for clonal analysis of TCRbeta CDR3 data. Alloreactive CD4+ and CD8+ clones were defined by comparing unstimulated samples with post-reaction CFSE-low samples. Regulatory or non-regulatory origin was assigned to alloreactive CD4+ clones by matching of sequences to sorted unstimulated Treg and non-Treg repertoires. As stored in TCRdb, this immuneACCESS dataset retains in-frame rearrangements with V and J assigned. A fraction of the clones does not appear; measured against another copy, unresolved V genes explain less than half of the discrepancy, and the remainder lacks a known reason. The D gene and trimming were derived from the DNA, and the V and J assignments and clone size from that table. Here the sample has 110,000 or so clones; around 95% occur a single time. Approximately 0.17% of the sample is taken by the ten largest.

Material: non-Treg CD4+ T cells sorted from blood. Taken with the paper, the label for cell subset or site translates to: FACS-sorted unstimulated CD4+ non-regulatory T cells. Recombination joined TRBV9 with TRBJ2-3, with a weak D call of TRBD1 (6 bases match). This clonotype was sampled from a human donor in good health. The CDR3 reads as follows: CASSKQGDTQYF. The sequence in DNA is TGTGCCAGCAGCAAACAGGGAGATACGCAGTATTTT.